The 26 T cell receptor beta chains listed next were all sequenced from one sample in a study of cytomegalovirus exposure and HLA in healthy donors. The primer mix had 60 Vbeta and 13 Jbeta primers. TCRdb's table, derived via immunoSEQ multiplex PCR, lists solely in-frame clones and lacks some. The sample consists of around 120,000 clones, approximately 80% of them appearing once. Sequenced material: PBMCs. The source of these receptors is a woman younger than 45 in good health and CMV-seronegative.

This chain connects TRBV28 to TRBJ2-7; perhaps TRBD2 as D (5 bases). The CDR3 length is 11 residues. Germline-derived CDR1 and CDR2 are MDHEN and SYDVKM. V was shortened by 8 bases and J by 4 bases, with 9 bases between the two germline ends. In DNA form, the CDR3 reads TGTGCCAGCGGACTCCTATACGAGCAGTACTTC. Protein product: CASGLLYEQYF.

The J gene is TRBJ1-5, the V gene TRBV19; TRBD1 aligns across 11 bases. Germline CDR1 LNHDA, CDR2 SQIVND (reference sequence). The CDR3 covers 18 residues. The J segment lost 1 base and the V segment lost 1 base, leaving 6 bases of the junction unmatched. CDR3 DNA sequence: TGTGCCAGTAGTATAGGTCTGGGACAGGGGGTAAGCAATCAGCCCCAGCATTTT. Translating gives CASSIGLGQGVSNQPQHF.

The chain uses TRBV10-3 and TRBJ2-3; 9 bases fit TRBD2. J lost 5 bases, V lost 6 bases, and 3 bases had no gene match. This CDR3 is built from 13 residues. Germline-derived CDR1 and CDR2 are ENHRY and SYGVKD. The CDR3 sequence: CAIRREGGDTQYF. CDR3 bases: TGTGCCATCAGGCGGGAGGGGGGAGATACGCAGTATTTT.

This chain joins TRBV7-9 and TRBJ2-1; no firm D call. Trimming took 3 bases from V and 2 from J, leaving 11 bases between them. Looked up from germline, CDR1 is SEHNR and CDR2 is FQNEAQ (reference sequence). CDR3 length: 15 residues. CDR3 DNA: TGTGCCAGCAGCTTCCCTAGTCTCCCCTACAATGAGCAGTTCTTC. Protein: CASSFPSLPYNEQFF.

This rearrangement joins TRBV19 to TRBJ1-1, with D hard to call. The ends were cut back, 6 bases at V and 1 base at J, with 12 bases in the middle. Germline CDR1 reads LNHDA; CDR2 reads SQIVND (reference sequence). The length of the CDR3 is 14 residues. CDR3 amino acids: CASRRGAENTEAFF. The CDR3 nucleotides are TGTGCCAGTAGGAGAGGCGCAGAGAACACTGAAGCTTTCTTT.

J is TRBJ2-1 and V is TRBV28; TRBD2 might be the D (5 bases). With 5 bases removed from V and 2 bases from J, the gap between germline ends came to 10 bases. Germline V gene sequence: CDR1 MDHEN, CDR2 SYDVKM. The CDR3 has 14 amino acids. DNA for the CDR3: TGTGCCAGCAGTCGGACTCCTACCTACAATGAGCAGTTCTTC. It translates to CASSRTPTYNEQFF.

The DNA of the CDR3 is TGTGCCAGCAGTTTATCCTCGCCGACAGTCGGCGGCTACACCTTC. Amino acid sequence: CASSLSSPTVGGYTF. The chain employs TRBV28 and TRBJ1-2, with TRBD1 as a possible D gene (5 bases). In germline, CDR1 is MDHEN, CDR2 SYDVKM. This CDR3 is 15 amino acids long. V lost 1 base to trimming and J lost 8 bases, with 17 bases between them.

The CDR3 nucleotides are TGTGCCAGCAGCCAAGCGCAGACTAGCGGCACTATTAAATACGAGCAGTACTTC. Translating gives CASSQAQTSGTIKYEQYF. V usage is TRBV14 and J usage is TRBJ2-7, with 9 bases aligning to TRBD2. The CDR3 totals 18 residues. CDR1 SGHDN and CDR2 FVKESK come from the germline V gene. V gave up 1 base and J gave up 4 bases; unmatched junction bases: 14.

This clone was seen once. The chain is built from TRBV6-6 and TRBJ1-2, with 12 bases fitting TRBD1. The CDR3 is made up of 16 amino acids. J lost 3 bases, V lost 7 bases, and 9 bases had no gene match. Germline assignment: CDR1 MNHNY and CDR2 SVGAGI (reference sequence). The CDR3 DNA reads TGTGCCAGCATCCATCCGGGGGACAGGGGGCACTATGGCTACACCTTC. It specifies CASIHPGDRGHYGYTF.

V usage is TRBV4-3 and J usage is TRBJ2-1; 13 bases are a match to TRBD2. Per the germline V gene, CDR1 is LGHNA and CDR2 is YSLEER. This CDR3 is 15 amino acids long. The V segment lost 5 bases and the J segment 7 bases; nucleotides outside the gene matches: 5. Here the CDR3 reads CASSYRTSGRNEQFF. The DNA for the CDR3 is TGCGCCAGCAGCTACCGGACTAGCGGGAGAAATGAGCAGTTCTTC.

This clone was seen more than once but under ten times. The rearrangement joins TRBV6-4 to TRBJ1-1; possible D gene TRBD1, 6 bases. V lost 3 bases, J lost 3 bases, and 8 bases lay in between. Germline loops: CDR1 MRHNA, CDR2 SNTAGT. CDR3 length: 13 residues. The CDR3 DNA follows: TGTGCCAGCAGTGAACAGGGTGACACTGAAGCTTTCTTT. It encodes CASSEQGDTEAFF.

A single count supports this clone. CDR3 protein: CASSKLDPDTQYF. CDR3 DNA sequence: TGTGCCAGTAGTAAACTAGACCCAGATACGCAGTATTTT. The chain recombines TRBV19 with TRBJ2-3; the D gene is possibly TRBD2 (5 bases). CDR1 and CDR2 from the germline V gene are LNHDA and SQIVND (reference sequence). CDR3 size: 13 residues. The ends were cut back, 4 bases at V and 4 bases at J, with 9 bases in the middle.

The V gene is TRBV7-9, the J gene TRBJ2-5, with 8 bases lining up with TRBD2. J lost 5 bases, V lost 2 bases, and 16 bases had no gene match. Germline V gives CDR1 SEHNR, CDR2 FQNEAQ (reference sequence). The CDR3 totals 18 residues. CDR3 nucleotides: TGTGCCAGCAGCTTAAAGCACGCGGGAGGCCCCGGCCCGGAGACCCAGTACTTC. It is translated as CASSLKHAGGPGPETQYF.

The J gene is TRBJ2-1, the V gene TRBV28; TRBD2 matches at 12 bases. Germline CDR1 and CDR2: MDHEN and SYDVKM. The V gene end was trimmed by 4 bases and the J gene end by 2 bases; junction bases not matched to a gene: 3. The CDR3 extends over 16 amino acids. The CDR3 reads CASSYRTSGAYNEQFF. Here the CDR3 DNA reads TGTGCCAGCAGTTATCGGACTAGCGGGGCCTACAATGAGCAGTTCTTC.

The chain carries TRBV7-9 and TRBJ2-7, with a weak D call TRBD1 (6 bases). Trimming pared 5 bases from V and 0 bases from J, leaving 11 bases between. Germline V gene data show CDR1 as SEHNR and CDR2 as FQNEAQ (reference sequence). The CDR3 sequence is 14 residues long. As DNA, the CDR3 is TGTGCCAGCAGCGGACAGTTGGGCTCCTACGAGCAGTACTTC. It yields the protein CASSGQLGSYEQYF.

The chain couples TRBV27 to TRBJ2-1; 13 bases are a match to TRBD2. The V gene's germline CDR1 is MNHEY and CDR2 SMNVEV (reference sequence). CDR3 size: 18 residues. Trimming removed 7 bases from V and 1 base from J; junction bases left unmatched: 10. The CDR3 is CASTSIRLAGGSYNEQFF. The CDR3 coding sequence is TGTGCCAGCACCTCCATCAGACTAGCGGGGGGTTCCTACAATGAGCAGTTCTTC.

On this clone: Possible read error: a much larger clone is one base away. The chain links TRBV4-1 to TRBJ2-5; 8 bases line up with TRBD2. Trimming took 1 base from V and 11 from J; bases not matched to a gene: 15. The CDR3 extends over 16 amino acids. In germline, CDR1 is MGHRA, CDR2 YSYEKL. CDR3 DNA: TGCGCCAGCAGCCAAGCACTTGCGGGAGCCCAGCGGGAGCAGTACTTC. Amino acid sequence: CASSQALAGAQREQYF.

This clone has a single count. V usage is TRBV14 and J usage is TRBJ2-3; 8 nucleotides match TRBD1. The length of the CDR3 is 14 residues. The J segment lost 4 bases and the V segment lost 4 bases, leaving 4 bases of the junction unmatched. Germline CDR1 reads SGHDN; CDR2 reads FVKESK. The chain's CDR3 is CASSRGQGPDTQYF. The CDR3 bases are TGTGCCAGCAGCCGCGGACAGGGACCAGATACGCAGTATTTT.

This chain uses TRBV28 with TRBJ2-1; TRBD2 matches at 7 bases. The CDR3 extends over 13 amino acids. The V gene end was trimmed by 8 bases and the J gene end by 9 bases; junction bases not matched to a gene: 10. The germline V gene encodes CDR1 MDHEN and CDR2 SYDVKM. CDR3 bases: TGTGCCAGCCGTGAGGGAGGGAGGGGTGAGCAGTTCTTC. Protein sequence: CASREGGRGEQFF.

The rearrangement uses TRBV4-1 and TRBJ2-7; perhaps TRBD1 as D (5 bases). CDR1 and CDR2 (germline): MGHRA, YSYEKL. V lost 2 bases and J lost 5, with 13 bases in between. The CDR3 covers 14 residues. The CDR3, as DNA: TGCGCCAGCAGCCAACTGAGCAGGGCGGACGAGCAGTACTTC. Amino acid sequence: CASSQLSRADEQYF.

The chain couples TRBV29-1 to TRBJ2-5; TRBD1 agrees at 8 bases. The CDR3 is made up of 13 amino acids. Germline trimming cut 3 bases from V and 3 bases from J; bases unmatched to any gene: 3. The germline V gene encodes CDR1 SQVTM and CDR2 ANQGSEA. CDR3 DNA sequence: TGCAGCGTTGATGGACAGGGAGAAGAGACCCAGTACTTC. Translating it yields CSVDGQGEETQYF. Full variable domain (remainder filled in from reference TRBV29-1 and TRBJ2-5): SAVISQKPSRDICQRGTSLTIQCQVDSQVTMMFWYRQQPGQSLTLIATANQGSEATYESGFVIDKFPISRPNLTFSTLTVSNMSPEDSSIYLCSVDGQGEETQYFGPGTRLLVL.

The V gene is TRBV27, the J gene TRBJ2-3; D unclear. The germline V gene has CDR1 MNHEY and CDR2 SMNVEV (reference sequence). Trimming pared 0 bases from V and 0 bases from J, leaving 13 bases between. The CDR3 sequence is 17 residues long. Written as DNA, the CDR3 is TGTGCCAGCAGTTTATCCCGAGTTGTAACTAGCACAGATACGCAGTATTTT. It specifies CASSLSRVVTSTDTQYF.

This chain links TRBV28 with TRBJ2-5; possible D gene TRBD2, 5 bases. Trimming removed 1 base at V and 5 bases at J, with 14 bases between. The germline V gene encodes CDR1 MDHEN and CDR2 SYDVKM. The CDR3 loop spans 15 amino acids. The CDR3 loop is CASSLSREGGETQYF. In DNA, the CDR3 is TGTGCCAGCAGTTTATCTCGAGAGGGCGGGGAGACCCAGTACTTC.

CDR3 sequence: CASSLAAGGLDEQFF. The DNA of the CDR3 is TGCGCCAGCAGCTTGGCCGCGGGAGGGTTGGATGAGCAGTTCTTC. The chain joins TRBV5-1 to TRBJ2-1; TRBD2 matches at 9 bases. Losses at the gene ends were 0 bases for V and 8 bases for J; bases not matched to a gene: 6. The germline gives CDR1 SGHRS, CDR2 YFSETQ. This CDR3 is 15 amino acids long.

This chain's CDR3 is CASSIEDGRLAGDPRVYEQYF. As DNA, the CDR3 is TGTGCCAGTAGTATAGAAGATGGGCGGCTAGCGGGAGACCCTAGGGTGTACGAGCAGTACTTC. The rearrangement links TRBV19 to TRBJ2-7, with TRBD2 identical over 10 bases. The CDR3 runs to 21 residues. V trimming: 0 bases; J trimming: 4 bases; junction bases outside the gene matches: 21. Germline CDR1 LNHDA, CDR2 SQIVND (reference sequence).

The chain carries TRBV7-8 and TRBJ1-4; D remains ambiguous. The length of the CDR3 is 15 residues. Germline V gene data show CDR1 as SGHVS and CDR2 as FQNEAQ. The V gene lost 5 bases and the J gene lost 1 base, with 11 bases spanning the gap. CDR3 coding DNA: TGTGCCAGCAGCGATAGAGGCAGAACTAATGAAAAACTGTTTTTT. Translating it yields CASSDRGRTNEKLFF.